A single sample gave rise to the 25 T cell receptor beta chains below, sequenced in a study of blood T cell repertoires in COVID-19. Data came from immunoSEQ multiplex PCR; TCRdb stores just in-frame clones and leaves some out. The data hold 86,000 or so clones, with 90% to 95% observed a single time. Sequencing used peripheral blood. All receptors come from a human donor with active COVID-19. The donor label of this sample is uncertain.

This sequence joins TRBV5-1 and TRBJ2-1, with D perhaps matching TRBD2 (5 bases). The CDR3 loop spans 16 amino acids. CDR1 and CDR2 (germline): SGHRS, YFSETQ. The V gene lost 4 bases and the J gene lost 5 bases, with 19 bases spanning the gap. The DNA of the CDR3 is TGCGCCAGCAGCCTCCGCACGGACTCGCTGAACAATGAGCAGTTCTTC. Amino acid sequence: CASSLRTDSLNNEQFF.

V gene TRBV21-1 combines with J gene TRBJ1-5. TRBV21-1 is given as a pseudogene. The CDR3 length is 13 residues. The CDR3 nucleotides are TGTGCCAGCAGCATCGTATCCAATCAGCCCCAGCATTTT. It translates to CASSIVSNQPQHF.

This chain joins TRBV27 and TRBJ2-1, with TRBD2 matching over 7 bases. Germline CDR1 MNHEY, CDR2 SMNVEV (reference sequence). J lost 8 bases, V lost 5 bases, and 15 bases had no gene match. This CDR3 is 16 amino acids long. The CDR3 DNA reads as TGTGCCAGCAGTCCCACCCGGGACTACCGTCTGGATGAGCAGTTCTTC. It encodes CASSPTRDYRLDEQFF.

The chain has TRBV5-1 and TRBJ1-2; 7 nucleotides match TRBD1. V shed 5 bases and J 3 bases; nucleotides not matched to a gene: 7. The CDR3 sequence is 14 residues long. CDR1 is SGHRS, CDR2 YFSETQ, per germline. CDR3 protein: CASRVGTDDYGYTF. The CDR3 DNA is TGCGCCAGCAGGGTAGGGACAGATGACTATGGCTACACCTTC.

This sequence joins TRBV5-1 and TRBJ2-5; 9 bases fit TRBD2. V shed 5 bases, J shed 3 bases, and the junction held 8 bases outside the gene matches. Germline V CDR1 and CDR2: SGHRS, YFSETQ. The length of the CDR3 is 15 residues. The CDR3 spells CASRRSGGSEETQYF. For the CDR3, the DNA is TGCGCCAGCAGGAGAAGCGGGGGGTCAGAAGAGACCCAGTACTTC.

J is TRBJ2-7 and V is TRBV6-5, with 9 nucleotides matching TRBD1. This CDR3 spans 15 amino acids. J gave up 2 bases and V 7 bases, and 9 bases lay outside the gene matches. The V gene's germline CDR1 is MNHEY and CDR2 SVGAGI. The CDR3 bases are TGTGCCAGCACTACAAGGGGACAGGGTCCCTACGAGCAGTACTTC. Translation: CASTTRGQGPYEQYF.

V is TRBV7-8 and J is TRBJ2-3; TRBD2 agrees at 7 bases. Losses at the gene ends were 5 bases for V and 2 bases for J; bases not matched to a gene: 10. CDR3 length: 16 residues. CDR1 SGHVS and CDR2 FQNEAQ come from the germline V gene. DNA of the CDR3: TGTGCCAGCAGCCCCCGGGCGGGGACTAACACAGATACGCAGTATTTT. Its translation is CASSPRAGTNTDTQYF.

The J gene is TRBJ2-3, the V gene TRBV24-1; 7 bases are a match to TRBD2. V dropped 9 bases and J dropped 2; count of bases not matched to a gene: 7. CDR3 length equals 14 residues. Germline V gene sequence: CDR1 KGHDR, CDR2 SFDVKD. DNA for the CDR3: TGTGCCACCGATGACGGGAGGCCCACAGATACGCAGTATTTT. Its translation: CATDDGRPTDTQYF.

The chain is built from TRBV4-3 and TRBJ2-7; D call uncertain. V lost 0 bases and J 5 bases, leaving 17 bases between the germline ends. Germline V gene sequence: CDR1 LGHNA, CDR2 YSLEER. CDR3 length equals 16 residues. CDR3 nucleotide sequence: TGCGCCAGCAGCCAAGATCGTAGTGGTGGTGGGCACGAGCAGTACTTC. Translated: CASSQDRSGGGHEQYF.

V is TRBV9 and J is TRBJ2-5; TRBD2 aligns across 8 bases. Germline V gene sequence: CDR1 SGDLS, CDR2 YYNGEE. The CDR3 runs 15 residues. The J segment lost 5 bases and the V segment lost 4 bases, leaving 10 bases of the junction unmatched. The CDR3 spells CASSFPRGGGETQYF. For the CDR3, the DNA is TGTGCCAGCAGCTTCCCTCGGGGGGGCGGTGAGACCCAGTACTTC.

The chain recombines TRBV5-4 with TRBJ2-7, with 7 positions matching TRBD2. Germline V lookup: CDR1 SGHNT, CDR2 YYREEE (reference sequence). J was trimmed by 2 bases and V by 4 bases; bases with no gene match: 9. This CDR3 has 15 amino acids. The CDR3 loop reads CASSPPGGRAYEQYF. CDR3 DNA: TGTGCCAGCAGCCCACCGGGAGGTAGGGCCTACGAGCAGTACTTC.

This chain uses TRBV7-9 with TRBJ2-7, with 8 bases matching TRBD2. The CDR3 spans 17 residues. Germline V gene data show CDR1 as SEHNR and CDR2 as FQNEAQ (reference sequence). V lost 3 bases and J lost 7; bases outside the gene matches: 17. The CDR3 loop reads CASSFFGDSGEGVEQYF. Here the CDR3 DNA reads TGTGCCAGCAGCTTCTTTGGGGATAGCGGGGAGGGGGTGGAGCAGTACTTC. The full variable domain, in which reference TRBV7-9 and TRBJ2-7 provide the parts outside the CDR3, is DTGVSQNPRHKITKRGQNVTFRCDPISEHNRLYWYRQTLGQGPEFLTYFQNEAQLEKSRLLSDRFSAERPKGSFSTLEIQRTEQGDSAMYLCASSFFGDSGEGVEQYFGPGTRLTVT.

V and J are TRBV5-1 and TRBJ2-7; 7 bases are a match to TRBD1. The CDR3 contains 14 residues. V was pared by 4 bases and J by 2 bases, with 6 bases of the junction left unmatched. CDR1 SGHRS and CDR2 YFSETQ come from the germline V gene. Written as DNA, the CDR3 is TGCGCCAGCAGCCCCAGTCAGGGGGCCTACGAGCAGTACTTC. Translated: CASSPSQGAYEQYF.

The chain has TRBV23-1 and TRBJ1-4; D gene unclear. TRBV23-1 is recorded as an ORF, its role being uncertain. The CDR3 consists of 14 residues. Trimming pared 7 bases from V and 5 bases from J, leaving 14 bases between. CDR3 in amino acids: CASTEEGMNEKLFF. In DNA form, the CDR3 reads TGCGCCAGCACCGAAGAGGGAATGAATGAAAAACTGTTTTTT.

This chain joins TRBV9 and TRBJ2-1, with D uncertain. Trimming took off 0 bases at V and 6 bases at J, with 16 bases between the two ends. Germline V CDR1 and CDR2: SGDLS, YYNGEE. The CDR3 is made up of 16 amino acids. In DNA, the CDR3 is TGTGCCAGCAGCGTAGAGTGGCTAGTGGGTGCCAATGAGCAGTTCTTC. This encodes CASSVEWLVGANEQFF.

The gene calls are TRBV7-9 and TRBJ2-7, with D perhaps matching TRBD2 (6 bases). Germline CDR1 reads SEHNR; CDR2 reads FQNEAQ (reference sequence). V lost 5 bases and J 9 bases, leaving 14 bases between the germline ends. The CDR3 spans 12 residues. For the CDR3, the DNA is TGTGCCAGCAGCCCCCCGGGGGACGGGCAGTACTTC. Protein sequence: CASSPPGDGQYF.

This chain joins TRBV3-1 (or the pseudogene TRBV3-2) and TRBJ2-3; 12 bases match TRBD1. The CDR3 length is 15 residues. J lost 4 bases, V lost 6 bases, and 5 bases had no gene match. Germline V CDR1 and CDR2: LGHDT, YNNKEL (reference sequence). CDR3 sequence: CASRLGTGGADTQYF. CDR3 bases: TGTGCCAGCAGACTCGGGACAGGGGGCGCAGATACGCAGTATTTT.

V is TRBV13 and J is TRBJ2-2; D may be TRBD1 (5 bases). V was cut by 1 base and J by 16 bases, with 13 bases left in between. Germline CDR1 and CDR2: PRHDT and FYEKMQ (reference sequence). The CDR3 consists of 12 residues. Written as DNA, the CDR3 is TGTGCCAGCAGCTTAGAAGGGGATAGGACGTTTTTT. Translated, it gives CASSLEGDRTFF.

The chain links TRBV3-1 (or the pseudogene TRBV3-2) to TRBJ2-7, with 7 bases aligning to TRBD2. V gave up 4 bases and J gave up 1 base; unmatched junction bases: 1. The germline V gene has CDR1 LGHDT and CDR2 YNNKEL (reference sequence). The CDR3 contains 13 residues. CDR3 region: CASSPGGSYEQYF. As DNA, the CDR3 is TGTGCCAGCAGCCCGGGGGGTTCCTACGAGCAGTACTTC.

The chain carries TRBV7-2 and TRBJ2-2, with D perhaps TRBD2 (6 bases). Trimming took 1 base from V and 0 from J, leaving 15 bases between them. Per germline, CDR1 SGHTA and CDR2 FQGNSA. This CDR3 has 18 amino acids. The CDR3 DNA sequence: TGTGCCAGCAGCTTAGAGGGGTTGCTAGCGACGAACACCGGGGAGCTGTTTTTT. It translates to CASSLEGLLATNTGELFF.

A note on this clone: Other DNA sequences in the sample encode the same CDR3. V gene TRBV18 combines with J gene TRBJ2-7, with 10 bases identical to TRBD1. The CDR3 sequence is 14 residues long. The ends lost 3 bases at V and 2 bases at J; junction bases unmatched: 1. Per germline, CDR1 KGHSH and CDR2 LQKENI. In nucleotides, the CDR3 is TGTGCCAGCTCACCTGGACAGGGGGCCTACGAGCAGTACTTC. The encoded protein is CASSPGQGAYEQYF.

The rearrangement joins TRBV3-1 (or the pseudogene TRBV3-2) to TRBJ2-3; D is undetermined. This CDR3 comprises 15 residues. Germline loops: CDR1 LGHDT, CDR2 YNNKEL (reference sequence). The V and J ends lost 4 bases and 1 base respectively, with 12 bases between them. CDR3 amino acids: CASSPEKKRTDTQYF. Written as DNA, the CDR3 is TGTGCCAGCAGCCCCGAGAAGAAGCGCACAGATACGCAGTATTTT.

This chain links TRBV24-1 with TRBJ2-2; D perhaps matches TRBD1 (5 bases). CDR3 length: 15 residues. Germline CDR1 is KGHDR and CDR2 is SFDVKD. V dropped 0 bases and J dropped 11 bases, with 15 bases sitting between them. The CDR3 spells CATSDLGAGKGELFF. The CDR3 bases are TGTGCCACCAGTGATTTGGGGGCAGGTAAAGGTGAGCTGTTTTTT.

V is TRBV7-2 and J is TRBJ1-6; D gene ambiguous. Germline-derived CDR1 and CDR2 are SGHTA and FQGNSA. The CDR3 covers 16 residues. Trimming removed 5 bases at V and 4 bases at J, with 15 bases between. The DNA of the CDR3 is TGTGCCAGCAGCCCTGGGGAGGAAAGATATAATTCACCCCTCCACTTT. It is translated as CASSPGEERYNSPLHF.

This clone was seen once. The genes are TRBV7-4 and TRBJ2-7, with unresolved D. The CDR3 contains 16 residues. CDR1 SGHVT and CDR2 SQSDAQ come from the germline V gene. The V end lost 5 bases, the J end lost 4 bases, and 21 bases lay between the germline ends. The CDR3 nucleotides read TGTGCCAGCAGCCTGAGTCGGCGGAGATACGTATACGAGCAGTACTTC. Translated, it gives CASSLSRRRYVYEQYF.